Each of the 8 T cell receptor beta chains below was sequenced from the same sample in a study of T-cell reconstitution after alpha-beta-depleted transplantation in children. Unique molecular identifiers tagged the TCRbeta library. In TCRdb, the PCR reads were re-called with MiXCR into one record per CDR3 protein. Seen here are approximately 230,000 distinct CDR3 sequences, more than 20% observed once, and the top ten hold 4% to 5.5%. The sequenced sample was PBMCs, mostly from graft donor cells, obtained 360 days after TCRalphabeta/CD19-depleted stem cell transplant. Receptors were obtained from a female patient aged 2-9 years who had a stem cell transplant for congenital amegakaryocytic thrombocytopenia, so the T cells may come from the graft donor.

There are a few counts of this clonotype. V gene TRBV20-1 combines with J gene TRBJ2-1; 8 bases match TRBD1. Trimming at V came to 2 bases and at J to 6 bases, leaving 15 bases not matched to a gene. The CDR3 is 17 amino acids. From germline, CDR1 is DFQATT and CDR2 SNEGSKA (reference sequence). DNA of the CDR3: TGCAGTGCTAGAACCCTCCGACAGGGGATCGTCCGCAATGAGCAGTTCTTC. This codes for CSARTLRQGIVRNEQFF.

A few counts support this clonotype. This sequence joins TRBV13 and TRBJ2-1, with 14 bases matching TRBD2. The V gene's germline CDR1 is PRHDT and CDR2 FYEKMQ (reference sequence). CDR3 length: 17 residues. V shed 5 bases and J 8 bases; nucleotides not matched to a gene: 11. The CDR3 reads CASSLRLAGGESDEQFF. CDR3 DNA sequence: TGTGCCAGCAGCCTCCGACTAGCGGGGGGGGAGAGTGATGAGCAGTTCTTC.

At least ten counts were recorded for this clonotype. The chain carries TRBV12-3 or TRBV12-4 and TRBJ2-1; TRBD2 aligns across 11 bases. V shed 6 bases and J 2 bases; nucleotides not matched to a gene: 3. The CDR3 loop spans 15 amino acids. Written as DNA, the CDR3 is TGTGCCAGCAGGAATAGCGGGGGGGCCTACAATGAGCAGTTCTTC. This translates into CASRNSGGAYNEQFF.

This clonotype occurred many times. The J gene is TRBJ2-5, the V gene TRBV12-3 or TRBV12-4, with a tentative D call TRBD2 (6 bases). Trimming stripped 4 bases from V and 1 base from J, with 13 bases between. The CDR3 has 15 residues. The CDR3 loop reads CASSSITEGQETQYF. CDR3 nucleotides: TGTGCCAGCAGTTCTATTACGGAGGGCCAAGAGACCCAGTACTTC.

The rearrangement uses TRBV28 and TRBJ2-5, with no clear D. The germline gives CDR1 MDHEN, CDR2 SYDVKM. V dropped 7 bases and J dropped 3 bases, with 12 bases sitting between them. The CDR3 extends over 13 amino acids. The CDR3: CASNLADEETQYF. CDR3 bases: TGTGCCAGCAATCTGGCGGACGAAGAGACCCAGTACTTC. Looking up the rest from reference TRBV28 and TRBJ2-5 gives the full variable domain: DVKVTQSSRYLVKRTGEKVFLECVQDMDHENMFWYRQDPGLGLRLIYFSYDVKMKEKGDIPEGYSVSREKKERFSLILESASTNQTSMYLCASNLADEETQYFGPGTRLLVL.

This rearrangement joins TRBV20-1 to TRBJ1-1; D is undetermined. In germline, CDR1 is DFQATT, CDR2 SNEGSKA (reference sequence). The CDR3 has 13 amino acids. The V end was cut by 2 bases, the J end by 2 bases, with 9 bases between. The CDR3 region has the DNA TGCAGTGCTAGATGGCAGGTTAACACTGAAGCTTTCTTT. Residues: CSARWQVNTEAFF.

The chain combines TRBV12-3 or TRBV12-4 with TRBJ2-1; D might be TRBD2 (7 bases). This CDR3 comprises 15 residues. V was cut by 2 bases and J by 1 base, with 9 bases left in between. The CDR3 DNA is TGTGCCAGCAGTTTACGGGGGGCTTCCTACAATGAGCAGTTCTTC. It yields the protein CASSLRGASYNEQFF.

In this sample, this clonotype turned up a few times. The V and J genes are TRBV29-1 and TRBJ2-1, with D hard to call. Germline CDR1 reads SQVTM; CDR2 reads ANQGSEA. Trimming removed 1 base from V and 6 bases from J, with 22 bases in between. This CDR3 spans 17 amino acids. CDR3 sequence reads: CSVEGVGVFLQSNEQFF. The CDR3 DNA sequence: TGCAGCGTTGAAGGGGTAGGCGTCTTTCTCCAGTCCAATGAGCAGTTCTTC.